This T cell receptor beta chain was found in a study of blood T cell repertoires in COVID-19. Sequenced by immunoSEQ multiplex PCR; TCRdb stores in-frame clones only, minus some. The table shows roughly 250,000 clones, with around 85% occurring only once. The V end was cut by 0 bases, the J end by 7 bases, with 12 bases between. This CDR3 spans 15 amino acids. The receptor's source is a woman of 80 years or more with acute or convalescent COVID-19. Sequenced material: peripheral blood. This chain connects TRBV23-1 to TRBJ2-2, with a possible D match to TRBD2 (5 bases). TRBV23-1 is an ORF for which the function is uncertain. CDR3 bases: TGCGCCAGCAGTCAATCGGACGGGGATCACGGGGAGCTGTTTTTT. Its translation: CASSQSDGDHGELFF.